This entry is about one T cell receptor (beta chain). Antigen specificity is unknown. The entry originates in a study of cytomegalovirus exposure and HLA in healthy donors. Overall study results and limits: Trimming of TCR beta V- and J-genes showed a link, identified in a later analysis, to a missense DCLRE1C variant.

In the PCR, 60 Vbeta and 13 Jbeta primers were used. Sequencing was performed with immunoSEQ multiplex PCR; in TCRdb, only in-frame clones are kept and a portion is missing. This table lists about 44,000 clones. The clonotype was recovered from a male donor in good health and CMV-seronegative. Sequenced sample: PBMCs.

The CDR3 sequence is CASYTTSGRLNEQFF. The CDR3 nucleotides read TGTGCCAGCTATACCACTAGCGGGAGGTTGAATGAGCAGTTCTTC. The V call is TRBV28, the J call TRBJ2-1; 12 bases match TRBD2. The junction had 9 bases not matched to a gene; V was cut back by 8 bases and J by 7 bases. The germline gives CDR1 MDHEN, CDR2 SYDVKM. This CDR3 has 15 residues.